A selection of T cell receptor beta chains follows, all from one sample in a study of T cells after yellow fever vaccination. TCRdb analysed the 5' RACE reads with MiXCR anew, one entry per CDR3 protein. The profile shows 250,000 to 400,000 distinct CDR3 sequences, about 4% of them singletons. Source: PBMCs, taken 5 days after the yellow fever booster vaccination. The receptor source for this set is a man aged 18 to 30 who received the YFV17D yellow fever vaccine. Both conserved end residues are part of each CDR3.

v_gene: TRBV3-1
j_gene: TRBJ1-1
len: 12
CDR3aa: CASSQGVRKAFF

v_gene: TRBV4-3
j_gene: TRBJ2-3
len: 13
CDR3aa: CASSGDTTDTQYF

v_gene: TRBV7-8
j_gene: TRBJ1-5
len: 16
CDR3aa: CASSLDPGQGNQPQHF

v_gene: TRBV7-2
j_gene: TRBJ1-5
len: 16
CDR3aa: CASSPRGQGAIQPQHF

v_gene: TRBV7-6
j_gene: TRBJ2-2
len: 13
CDR3aa: CASSPSRTGELFF

v_gene: TRBV29-1
j_gene: TRBJ1-3
len: 11
CDR3aa: CSVQGGNTIYF

v_gene: TRBV6-2/TRBV6-3
j_gene: TRBJ2-1
len: 18
CDR3aa: CASSPLPGRGKFTNEQFF

v_gene: TRBV20-1
j_gene: TRBJ2-7
len: 15
CDR3aa: CSARGVAGLSYEQYF

v_gene: TRBV7-2
j_gene: TRBJ2-5
len: 12
CDR3aa: CASSLLMETQYF

v_gene: TRBV4-1
j_gene: TRBJ2-5
len: 15
CDR3aa: CASSQAAAGGETQYF

v_gene: TRBV9
j_gene: TRBJ2-7
len: 15
CDR3aa: CASSPRTGQTYEQYF

v_gene: TRBV29-1
j_gene: TRBJ1-2
len: 8
CDR3aa: CSVDGYTF

v_gene: TRBV9
j_gene: TRBJ1-6
len: 17
CDR3aa: CASSAAGSLENNSPLHF

v_gene: TRBV7-2
j_gene: TRBJ2-5
len: 16
CDR3aa: CASSLASWGVGETQYF

v_gene: TRBV4-1
j_gene: TRBJ2-5
len: 15
CDR3aa: CASSHRNKRQETQYF

v_gene: TRBV7-8
j_gene: TRBJ2-4
len: 16
CDR3aa: CASSRPTGLAKNIQYF

v_gene: TRBV5-1
j_gene: TRBJ2-5
len: 14
CDR3aa: CASSLVLSEETQYF

v_gene: TRBV9
j_gene: TRBJ1-6
len: 15
CDR3aa: CASSVGGSPNSPLHF

v_gene: TRBV9
j_gene: TRBJ1-5
len: 14
CDR3aa: CASSVQASNQPQHF

v_gene: TRBV29-1
j_gene: TRBJ2-5
len: 13
CDR3aa: CSVWYEQSETQYF

v_gene: TRBV7-9
j_gene: TRBJ2-3
len: 15
CDR3aa: CASSSRGGLTDTQYF

v_gene: TRBV20-1
j_gene: TRBJ2-5
len: 13
CDR3aa: CSASSGGGETQYF

v_gene: TRBV19
j_gene: TRBJ2-1
len: 13
CDR3aa: CASRAGLLNEQFF

v_gene: TRBV19
j_gene: TRBJ1-2
len: 13
CDR3aa: CASYSGRQSGYTF

v_gene: TRBV7-2
j_gene: TRBJ2-3
len: 18
CDR3aa: CASSLTGGAYIGPDTQYF

v_gene: TRBV7-2
j_gene: TRBJ2-2
len: 13
CDR3aa: CASTLGQTGELFF

v_gene: TRBV18
j_gene: TRBJ2-1
len: 18
CDR3aa: CASSPPLSTDSSYNEQFF

v_gene: TRBV5-6
j_gene: TRBJ2-1
len: 16
CDR3aa: CASPRVGSGGASEQFF

v_gene: TRBV7-2
j_gene: TRBJ2-5
len: 15
CDR3aa: CASSNSEGGSETQYF

v_gene: TRBV29-1
j_gene: TRBJ1-1
len: 10
CDR3aa: CSVGDSPAFF

v_gene: TRBV6-5
j_gene: TRBJ1-1
len: 13
CDR3aa: CASSRQGTVEAFF

v_gene: TRBV27
j_gene: TRBJ1-2
len: 13
CDR3aa: CASSSTGHYGYTF

v_gene: TRBV6-5
j_gene: TRBJ1-5
len: 14
CDR3aa: CASSYGVSNQPQHF

v_gene: TRBV9
j_gene: TRBJ1-4
len: 14
CDR3aa: CASSVKGTNEKLFF

v_gene: TRBV10-3
j_gene: TRBJ2-5
len: 15
CDR3aa: CAISESLYRTETQYF

v_gene: TRBV4-1
j_gene: TRBJ1-1
len: 14
CDR3aa: CASSHTAGSTEAFF

v_gene: TRBV4-3
j_gene: TRBJ1-5
len: 18
CDR3aa: CASSQDRFEGQGAQPQHF

v_gene: TRBV15
j_gene: TRBJ2-2
len: 17
CDR3aa: CATSRDQDRGRLGELFF

v_gene: TRBV23-1
j_gene: TRBJ2-5
len: 16
CDR3aa: CASSHPTSGGQETQYF

v_gene: TRBV10-3
j_gene: TRBJ2-3
len: 15
CDR3aa: CASKSRDGGTDTQYF

v_gene: TRBV7-8
j_gene: TRBJ2-1
len: 18
CDR3aa: CASSLEGLAGRTYNEQFF

v_gene: TRBV20-1
j_gene: TRBJ2-5
len: 15
CDR3aa: CSARIFSGGEETQYF

v_gene: TRBV29-1
j_gene: TRBJ2-7
len: 13
CDR3aa: CSVRAGSFYEQYF

v_gene: TRBV29-1
j_gene: TRBJ2-1
len: 17
CDR3aa: CSVEGLADPSPGNEQFF

v_gene: TRBV20-1
j_gene: TRBJ1-1
len: 17
CDR3aa: CSARDFRVRISNTEAFF